The entry below gives a single TCR beta chain sequence along with its context. Its cognate antigen is unknown. This clone may be a read error of a much larger clone one base away. The record originates from a study of molecular identifiers for immune sequencing clone quantification. Study-level results: Sizes of clones that are highly expanded could be underestimated (if identical TCR molecules share a barcode).

CDR3 length: 11 amino acids. CDR1 MNHNY and CDR2 SVGAGI come from the germline V gene (reference sequence). TCRdb used MiXCR to reprocess the PCR reads, holding one entry per CDR3 protein. The data show approximately 630,000 distinct CDR3 sequences, about 25% seen once. The sorting of naive CD8 T cells used the CD8+CD4-CCR7+CD45RA+ phenotype. The chain is built from TRBV6-6 and TRBJ2-4; D uncertain. Input material: naive CD8+ T cells from blood, with Jurkat cell RNA spiked in. Described subset: FACS-sorted CD8+CD4-CCR7+CD45RA+ naive T cells. This TCR came from a human donor in good health. Some libraries in this study had Jurkat cell RNA spiked in. CDR3 nucleotide sequence: TGTGCCTGCAGTTACACGGACATTCAGTACTTC. Translation: CACSYTDIQYF.